This T cell receptor (beta chain) was identified in a study of vaccination and CD4 T cells after COVID-19. Whole-study context: Taking of post-vaccine samples occurred a median around 72 days after dose two (range 14 to 241). Cultures that served as controls received a CEFX pool, an HIV-1 Nef pool, or no peptide.

This clonotype was found a few times. Its matching antigen is unknown. Cultured CD4+ T-cell DNA underwent Oncomine TCR Beta short-read sequencing. TCRdb re-called the PCR reads with MiXCR, one entry per CDR3 protein. The sample carries more than 15,000 distinct CDR3 sequences, roughly two fifths recorded once. The CDR3 has 14 amino acids. In germline, CDR1 is MDHEN, CDR2 SYDVKM. V was trimmed by 7 bases and J by 5 bases, leaving 12 bases between them. Treatment denoted: roughly 10-day PBMC culture with coronavirus spike peptide pools or control peptides (ViraFEST assay). Expanded clonotypes were found by TCR sequencing after peptide-pool stimulation (ViraFEST).

The sequence came from a human donor who had recovered from COVID-19. Sequenced: CD4+ T cells from blood, cultured in vitro. The chain uses TRBV28 and TRBJ1-6; D is perhaps TRBD1 (5 bases). CDR3 bases: TGTGCCAGCAAAGGGGAGCTGAATAATTCACCCCTCCACTTT. Translated: CASKGELNNSPLHF.